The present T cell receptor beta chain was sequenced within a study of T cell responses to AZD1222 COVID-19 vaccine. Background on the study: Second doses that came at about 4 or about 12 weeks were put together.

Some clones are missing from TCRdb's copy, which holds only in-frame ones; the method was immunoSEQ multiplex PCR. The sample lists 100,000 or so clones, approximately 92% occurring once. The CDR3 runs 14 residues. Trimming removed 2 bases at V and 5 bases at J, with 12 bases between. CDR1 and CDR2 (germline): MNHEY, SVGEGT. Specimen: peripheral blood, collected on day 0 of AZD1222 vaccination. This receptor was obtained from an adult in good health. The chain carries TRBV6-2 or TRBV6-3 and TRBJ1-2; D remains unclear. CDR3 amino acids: CASSYTRGLYGYTF. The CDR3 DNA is TGTGCCAGCAGTTACACCAGAGGCTTATATGGCTACACCTTC.